The T cell receptor (beta chain) described here comes from a study of CD8 T cells in Susac syndrome. The RNA input was about 0.5 to 1 ug, and it was reverse transcribed with random hexamers. The TCR beta CDR3 was amplified by immunoSEQ multiplex PCR across 54 Vbeta, 13 Jbeta. MiXCR was run by TCRdb on the immunoSEQ multiplex PCR reads, yielding one entry per CDR3 protein. The table lists about 22,000 distinct CDR3 sequences, approximately 93% of them singletons. TCR beta sequencing covered blood CD8+ and CD4+ T cells. It was healthy donors who served as the controls, matched for age and sex. The V gene end was trimmed by 6 bases and the J gene end by 6 bases; junction bases not matched to a gene: 7. Germline CDR1 and CDR2: MNHEY and SMNVEV (reference sequence). This CDR3 has 13 residues.

The TCR sequence derives from a human donor in good health. This chain links TRBV27 with TRBJ1-2; 7 bases agree with TRBD1. Sample: CD8+ T cells from PBMCs. The CDR3 DNA sequence: TGTGCCAGCAGCCTCACAGGGGAGCATGGCTACACCTTC. Protein: CASSLTGEHGYTF.